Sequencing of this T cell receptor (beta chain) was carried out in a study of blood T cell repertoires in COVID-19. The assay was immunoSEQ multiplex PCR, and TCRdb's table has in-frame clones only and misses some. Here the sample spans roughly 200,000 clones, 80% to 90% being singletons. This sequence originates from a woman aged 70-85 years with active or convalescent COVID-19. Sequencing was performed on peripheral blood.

CDR3 bases: TGTGCCAGCAGCAAAAACGGTCCCAGGGGCGGGAGGGTGGTAGATACGCAGTATTTT. As protein: CASSKNGPRGGRVVDTQYF. The rearrangement uses TRBV21-1 and TRBJ2-3; the table's TRBD2 call for D was not verified on the DNA. TRBV21-1 is classified as a pseudogene. The CDR3 spans 19 residues.